This T cell receptor (beta chain) emerged from a study of cytomegalovirus exposure and HLA in healthy donors. Sequencing used immunoSEQ multiplex PCR; TCRdb keeps in-frame clones, though not all of them. The sample lists roughly 200,000 clones; about 81% were seen once. This CDR3 spans 16 amino acids. The trim removed 2 bases at V and 2 bases at J, leaving 1 base unmatched. Germline CDR1 SGHVS, CDR2 FNYEAQ. This TCR derives from a woman aged 25-40 years in good health and CMV-seronegative. The chain links TRBV7-6 to TRBJ2-2, with 11 bases lining up with TRBD2. Sequencing was carried out using PBMCs. This CDR3 is CASSLLAGGNTGELFF. In nucleotides, the CDR3 is TGTGCCAGCAGCTTACTAGCGGGGGGAAACACCGGGGAGCTGTTTTTT.